This T cell receptor beta chain was identified in a study of response to subunit inactivated influenza vaccine. General study results and limits: Only a handful of new T cells, the authors suggested, are recruited with each seasonal influenza vaccination.

Germline CDR1 LGHNA, CDR2 YSLEER. There are 15 residues in the CDR3. The trim removed 0 bases at V and 2 bases at J, leaving 4 bases unmatched. In regard to this clonotype: Its antigen is unidentified.

TCRdb processed the RT-PCR reads anew with MiXCR; each CDR3 protein has one entry. The sample consists of about 800,000 distinct CDR3 sequences, 21% of them appearing once. This chain links TRBV4-3 with TRBJ2-7; TRBD1 aligns across 7 bases. The sequence was collected from a man in his fifties who received an inactivated influenza vaccine. The material was PBMCs from blood, obtained 5 days after vaccination. CDR3 residues: CASSQDGQGAYEQYF. The CDR3 nucleotides are TGCGCCAGCAGCCAAGATGGTCAGGGGGCCTACGAGCAGTACTTC.